This is a list of T cell receptor beta chains from one sample in a study of naive and memory T cell subsets. TCRdb ran MiXCR on the UMI-ligation and nested PCR reads and lists one entry per CDR3 protein. Seen here are about 150,000 distinct CDR3 sequences, 15% to 20% observed once, and the top ten hold approximately 0.15%. Material for sequencing was naive CD4+ T cells from blood. These receptor sequences come from a human donor in good health. CDR3s include the opening cysteine and the closing phenylalanine or tryptophan. The D gene is left open where the match is weak. Rows may omit the clone size; those that give it use once, few, many or a size class.

D gene: TRBD2; V gene: TRBV20-1; clone size: few; J gene: TRBJ2-3; CDR3 DNA: TGCAGTGCTAGGCGGTCTAGCGGGAGCACAGATACGCAGTATTTT; CDR3 protein: CSARRSSGSTDTQYF
D gene: -; V gene: TRBV7-2; clone size: -; J gene: TRBJ1-6; CDR3 DNA: TGTGCCAGCAGCTTAGGCCGGGATTCACCCCTCCACTTT; CDR3 protein: CASSLGRDSPLHF
D gene: TRBD1; V gene: TRBV9; clone size: -; J gene: TRBJ2-7; CDR3 DNA: TGTGCCAGCAGCAATGGGGACAGAGCATACGAGCAGTACTTC; CDR3 protein: CASSNGDRAYEQYF
D gene: -; V gene: TRBV12-3/TRBV12-4; clone size: -; J gene: TRBJ2-2; CDR3 DNA: TGTGCCAGCAGTTTTCAGGGCAGATACACCGGGGAGCTGTTTTTT; CDR3 protein: CASSFQGRYTGELFF
D gene: -; V gene: TRBV7-2; clone size: few; J gene: TRBJ2-2; CDR3 DNA: TGTGCCAGCAGCTTCGGCGGTCCCGGGGAGCTGTTTTTT; CDR3 protein: CASSFGGPGELFF
D gene: TRBD2; V gene: TRBV7-2; clone size: -; J gene: TRBJ2-5; CDR3 DNA: TGTGCCAGCAGCTTCCGGGAGGGGGGACAAGAGACCCAGTACTTC; CDR3 protein: CASSFREGGQETQYF
D gene: -; V gene: TRBV28; clone size: -; J gene: TRBJ2-5; CDR3 DNA: TGTGCCAGCACTGGGGAGACCCAGTACTTC; CDR3 protein: CASTGETQYF
D gene: -; V gene: TRBV5-4; clone size: few; J gene: TRBJ1-5; CDR3 DNA: TGTGCCAGCAGCTTGAGTTACTTTGTGACAGCGGATCAGCCCCAGCATTTT; CDR3 protein: CASSLSYFVTADQPQHF
D gene: -; V gene: TRBV6-1; clone size: -; J gene: TRBJ2-7; CDR3 DNA: TGTGCCAGCAGTGGCGCCGCAGGGACCTCCTACGAGCAGTACTTC; CDR3 protein: CASSGAAGTSYEQYF
D gene: TRBD1; V gene: TRBV5-1; clone size: few; J gene: TRBJ2-3; CDR3 DNA: TGCGCCAGCAGCTCCCGAGGGGGCTTCGCAGATACGCAGTATTTT; CDR3 protein: CASSSRGGFADTQYF
D gene: TRBD2; V gene: TRBV4-3; clone size: few; J gene: TRBJ2-3; CDR3 DNA: TGCGCCAGCAGCCAAGCGCAAGCGGGAAGCACAGATACGCAGTATTTT; CDR3 protein: CASSQAQAGSTDTQYF
D gene: -; V gene: TRBV20-1; clone size: many; J gene: TRBJ2-1; CDR3 DNA: TGCAGTGCTAGGAAGCGGACCACCTACAATGAGCAGTTCTTC; CDR3 protein: CSARKRTTYNEQFF
D gene: -; V gene: TRBV7-9; clone size: -; J gene: TRBJ2-5; CDR3 DNA: TGTGCCAGCAGCTTAGTTCAGCCGGGGAAGACCCAGTACTTC; CDR3 protein: CASSLVQPGKTQYF
D gene: -; V gene: TRBV28; clone size: few; J gene: TRBJ1-6; CDR3 DNA: TGTGCCAGCAGTTTACATGGGGTTTCACCCCTCCACTTT; CDR3 protein: CASSLHGVSPLHF
D gene: TRBD1; V gene: TRBV7-2; clone size: -; J gene: TRBJ1-1; CDR3 DNA: TGTGCCAGCACCCAAGACCGGGACAGGGGATCCGAAGCTTTCTTT; CDR3 protein: CASTQDRDRGSEAFF
D gene: TRBD1; V gene: TRBV6-2/TRBV6-3; clone size: few; J gene: TRBJ2-4; CDR3 DNA: TGTGCCAGCAGCTGGACAGGAGCCAAAAACATTCAGTACTTC; CDR3 protein: CASSWTGAKNIQYF
D gene: TRBD2; V gene: TRBV7-9; clone size: many; J gene: TRBJ2-5; CDR3 DNA: TGTGCCAGCGGGCTAGCGGGGCCCCAAGAGACCCAGTACTTC; CDR3 protein: CASGLAGPQETQYF
D gene: -; V gene: TRBV12-3/TRBV12-4; clone size: few; J gene: TRBJ1-6; CDR3 DNA: TGTGCCAGCAGCCGGGAAGATTCACCCCTCCACTTT; CDR3 protein: CASSREDSPLHF
D gene: TRBD1; V gene: TRBV7-2; clone size: few; J gene: TRBJ2-7; CDR3 DNA: TGTGCCAGCAGCCCCCGACAGGGGGGCCACGAGCAGTACTTC; CDR3 protein: CASSPRQGGHEQYF
D gene: TRBD2; V gene: TRBV19; clone size: -; J gene: TRBJ2-2; CDR3 DNA: TGTGCCAGTAGTAGGGGAAGCGGGGGTAACACCGGGGAGCTGTTTTTT; CDR3 protein: CASSRGSGGNTGELFF
D gene: TRBD1; V gene: TRBV13; clone size: few; J gene: TRBJ2-7; CDR3 DNA: TGTGCCAGCAGCTTCTGGGGACAGGGGATCTACGAGCAGTACTTC; CDR3 protein: CASSFWGQGIYEQYF
D gene: -; V gene: TRBV20-1; clone size: many; J gene: TRBJ2-2; CDR3 DNA: TGCAGTGCTAGTCTAGATAGCGCGAACACCGGGGAGCTGTTTTTT; CDR3 protein: CSASLDSANTGELFF
D gene: -; V gene: TRBV12-3/TRBV12-4; clone size: -; J gene: TRBJ2-3; CDR3 DNA: TGTGCCAGCAGTTTCGACAGTTACGGCACAGATACGCAGTATTTT; CDR3 protein: CASSFDSYGTDTQYF
D gene: TRBD2; V gene: TRBV6-5; clone size: few; J gene: TRBJ2-6; CDR3 DNA: TGTGCCAGCAGTGCAACTAGCGCTGGGGCCAACGTCCTGACTTTC; CDR3 protein: CASSATSAGANVLTF
D gene: TRBD1; V gene: TRBV5-1; clone size: -; J gene: TRBJ1-4; CDR3 DNA: TGCGCCAGCAGCGGTTCCCCGGGACAGGTTAATGAAAAACTGTTTTTT; CDR3 protein: CASSGSPGQVNEKLFF
D gene: -; V gene: TRBV6-2/TRBV6-3; clone size: few; J gene: TRBJ2-1; CDR3 DNA: TGTGCCAGCAGTTATGCCTCTACGAACGGTGAGCAGTTCTTC; CDR3 protein: CASSYASTNGEQFF
D gene: TRBD1; V gene: TRBV7-9; clone size: few; J gene: TRBJ2-2; CDR3 DNA: TGTGCCAGCAGCTTAAGGATACCCGGACAGGGGGCTGGCGGGGAGCTGTTTTTT; CDR3 protein: CASSLRIPGQGAGGELFF
D gene: TRBD2; V gene: TRBV5-1; clone size: few; J gene: TRBJ2-2; CDR3 DNA: TGCGCCAGCAGCTTTACGACCGGGACTAGCGGTAACACCGGGGAGCTGTTTTTT; CDR3 protein: CASSFTTGTSGNTGELFF
D gene: -; V gene: TRBV21-1; clone size: few; J gene: TRBJ1-1; CDR3 DNA: TGTGCCAGCAGCAAAAGTAAGCCGGGGATGGAAGCTTTCTTT; CDR3 protein: CASSKSKPGMEAFF